The T cell receptor beta chain described here comes from a study of beta chain features in type 1 diabetes. Overall study context: All samples yielded over 95,000,000 examined sorted cells.

Expressed TCRB transcripts were sequenced because the isolated RNA had all been reverse transcribed beforehand. Generated by immunoSEQ multiplex PCR, the TCRdb table keeps only in-frame clones and is missing some. Of 200,000 to 250,000 clones listed, around 68% were seen once; the top ten hold approximately 0.053%. Trimming took 5 bases from V and 5 from J; bases not matched to a gene: 6. This CDR3 is built from 14 residues. Germline CDR1 and CDR2: SQVTM and ANQGSEA. Using CD45RO/CCR7/CD25/CD127/CD95/CD27, CD4+ naive, central memory, regulatory and stem cell-like memory cells were sorted. Of note for this clone: What it binds is not known.

Points from the study as a whole: Whether TCRB rearrangement is influenced by HLA type went unresolved here. The VDJ junctions of type 1 diabetes patients carried fewer insertions and more deletions.

The source material was naive CD4+ T cells from blood. This receptor was obtained from a man aged 25-45 years in good health. The rearrangement links TRBV29-1 to TRBJ2-7, with TRBD2 matching over 13 bases. The CDR3, as DNA: TGCAGCGTTACCAGGACTAGCGGGAGCAACGAGCAGTACTTC. Amino acid sequence: CSVTRTSGSNEQYF.